This entry lists 25 T cell receptor beta chains sequenced from one sample in a study of T cell responses to AZD1222 COVID-19 vaccine. This table comes from immunoSEQ multiplex PCR, and its TCRdb copy is limited to in-frame clones, with some not included. The data hold 43,000 or so clones, with 90% observed a single time. Sequencing was performed on peripheral blood, taken 28 days after the second AZD1222 dose. The receptors come from an adult who received the AZD1222 COVID-19 vaccine.

This chain uses TRBV5-1 with TRBJ1-2, with D possibly being TRBD1 (6 bases). Germline values: CDR1 SGHRS, CDR2 YFSETQ. V was cut by 0 bases and J by 3 bases, with 15 bases left in between. This CDR3 comprises 16 residues. The CDR3 region is CASSLVPGGGDYGYTF. As DNA, the CDR3 is TGCGCCAGCAGCTTGGTGCCCGGGGGCGGTGACTATGGCTACACCTTC.

In DNA form, the CDR3 reads TGTGCCAGTTCGGGACTCACCCAGGGGGCCCAGTACTTC. This gives the protein CASSGLTQGAQYF. The rearrangement joins TRBV19 to TRBJ2-5; perhaps TRBD1 as D (7 bases). The CDR3 length is 13 residues. Germline lookup yields CDR1 LNHDA and CDR2 SQIVND (reference sequence). The germline V and J ends were trimmed by 8 bases and 9 bases, with 19 bases remaining between them.

The J gene is TRBJ2-1, the V gene TRBV6-1; no clear D gene. Trimming removed 6 bases from V and 6 bases from J, with 9 bases in between. This CDR3 comprises 12 residues. Germline CDR1 is MNHNS and CDR2 is SASEGT. The CDR3: CASSRPRNEQFF. The CDR3 bases are TGTGCCAGCAGCCGGCCCCGCAATGAGCAGTTCTTC.

The chain combines TRBV15 with TRBJ1-2, with TRBD1 as a possible D gene (6 bases). The CDR3 is 16 amino acids. Germline V lookup: CDR1 LNHNV, CDR2 YYDKDF (reference sequence). V was cut by 0 bases and J by 8 bases, with 19 bases left in between. The CDR3 coding sequence is TGTGCCACCAGCAGAGACAGAGTTTTCGGGGGCGGCGGCTACACCTTC. Its protein is CATSRDRVFGGGGYTF.

This clone appeared a single time. V is TRBV6-4 and J is TRBJ1-2; 12 bases align to TRBD1. The CDR3 contains 15 residues. Germline loops: CDR1 MRHNA, CDR2 SNTAGT. Trimming at V came to 6 bases and at J to 5 bases, leaving 7 bases not matched to a gene. CDR3 coding DNA: TGTGCCAGCAGGCCCGGGACAGGGGGCATTTATGGCTACACCTTC. Translating it yields CASRPGTGGIYGYTF.

This clone was seen a single time. The V gene is TRBV9, the J gene TRBJ2-1, with TRBD1 matching over 7 bases. V shed 0 bases and J 3 bases; nucleotides not matched to a gene: 3. Per germline, CDR1 SGDLS and CDR2 YYNGEE. The CDR3 covers 15 residues. CDR3 sequence reads: CASSVGGGGYNEQFF. Here the CDR3 DNA reads TGTGCCAGCAGCGTAGGAGGGGGCGGCTACAATGAGCAGTTCTTC.

This clone was picked up one time. The chain has TRBV12-3 or TRBV12-4 and TRBJ2-1; D is unclear. V was trimmed by 6 bases and J by 2 bases, leaving 8 bases between them. The CDR3 consists of 13 residues. CDR3 amino acids: CASSQQTYNEQFF. The DNA of the CDR3 is TGTGCCAGCAGCCAGCAAACCTACAATGAGCAGTTCTTC.

This clone was picked up a small number of times. The rearrangement links TRBV5-1 to TRBJ2-5; D tentatively reads TRBD1 or TRBD2 (5 bases each). CDR3 length: 16 residues. Trimming took off 4 bases at V and 9 bases at J, with 25 bases between the two ends. Germline V gene data show CDR1 as SGHRS and CDR2 as YFSETQ. The CDR3 nucleotides read TGCGCCAGCAGCAAACTCCCCGGGACCCCGCGTGATTCCCAGTACTTC. Encoded protein: CASSKLPGTPRDSQYF.

By its share, this clone is medium-sized. This chain joins TRBV18 and TRBJ1-3, with 7 bases matching TRBD1. V trimming: 3 bases; J trimming: 0 bases; junction bases outside the gene matches: 8. This CDR3 is 17 amino acids long. The germline CDR1 and CDR2 sequences are KGHSH and LQKENI. The CDR3: CASSPPVTGDSGNTIYF. The DNA of the CDR3 is TGTGCCAGCTCACCGCCCGTAACAGGGGACTCTGGAAACACCATATATTTT.

The chain has TRBV11-2 and TRBJ1-1; D is unclear. The germline V gene has CDR1 SGHAT and CDR2 FQNNGV. The CDR3 covers 11 residues. Trimming removed 5 bases from V and 4 bases from J, with 5 bases in between. This CDR3 is CASSPLTEAFF. In DNA form, the CDR3 reads TGTGCCAGCAGCCCCCTCACTGAAGCTTTCTTT.

The CDR3 DNA sequence: TGTGCCAGCAGGGTGACAGCCTCCTCTGGAAACACCATATATTTT. Translation gives CASRVTASSGNTIYF. J is TRBJ1-3 and V is TRBV6-5; a possible D gene is TRBD1 (5 bases). The CDR3 length is 15 residues. From germline, CDR1 is MNHEY and CDR2 SVGAGI. V was shortened by 6 bases and J by 0 bases, with 12 bases between the two germline ends.

The table lists this clone with a count of one. At one of its ends the junction is not consistent with the germline gene, which may arise from a read error. The chain joins TRBV6-2 or TRBV6-3 to TRBJ1-2; tentatively, D is TRBD1 (6 bases). This CDR3 has 12 amino acids. CDR1 and CDR2 (germline): MNHEY, SVGEGT. CDR3 in amino acids: CASSYSIGTPFF. The CDR3 nucleotides are TGTGCCAGCAGTTACTCGATCGGGACACCTTTTTTC.

CDR3 bases: TGTGCCATCAGTGAGGCTACAGGGGGCAATGAAAAACTGTTTTTT. This sequence encodes CAISEATGGNEKLFF. The V and J genes are TRBV10-3 and TRBJ1-4; 9 nucleotides align to TRBD1. V lost 2 bases to trimming and J lost 5 bases; unmatched junction nucleotides: 3. The CDR3 runs to 15 residues. Germline-derived CDR1 and CDR2 are ENHRY and SYGVKD.

The V and J genes are TRBV7-2 and TRBJ1-5; D may be TRBD1 (6 bases). CDR3 size: 15 residues. Germline values: CDR1 SGHTA, CDR2 FQGNSA. The V end was cut by 5 bases, the J end by 1 base, with 12 bases between. The CDR3 loop reads CASSTDSTSNQPQHF. The CDR3 DNA reads as TGTGCCAGCAGCACGGACAGCACGAGCAATCAGCCCCAGCATTTT.

The rearrangement uses TRBV14 and TRBJ2-5, with a possible D match to TRBD2 (6 bases). CDR3 length equals 16 residues. V was pared by 0 bases and J by 4 bases, with 15 bases between. CDR1 is SGHDN, CDR2 FVKESK, per germline. The CDR3 bases are TGTGCCAGCAGCCAAGATGGGTATCGGGGGTCAGAGACCCAGTACTTC. Its translation: CASSQDGYRGSETQYF.

A single count supports this clone. The V and J genes are TRBV28 and TRBJ1-1; 12 bases fit TRBD1. V shed 2 bases, J shed 2 bases, and the junction held 9 bases outside the gene matches. CDR1 is MDHEN, CDR2 SYDVKM, per germline. This CDR3 is built from 18 residues. The CDR3 is CASSLPWDRGRTNTEAFF. The CDR3 region has the DNA TGTGCCAGCAGTTTACCGTGGGACAGGGGGCGAACAAACACTGAAGCTTTCTTT.

This chain uses TRBV19 with TRBJ1-2; no clear D. Trimming left V 1 base short and J 4 bases short, with 10 bases between. There are 14 residues in the CDR3. CDR1 and CDR2 (germline): LNHDA, SQIVND (reference sequence). The CDR3 DNA follows: TGTGCCAGTAGTATAGGTGACGCCTCCTATGGCTACACCTTC. Translated: CASSIGDASYGYTF.

The J gene is TRBJ1-2, the V gene TRBV30; D remains ambiguous. The germline V gene encodes CDR1 GTSNPN and CDR2 SVGIG (reference sequence). V gave up 3 bases and J gave up 2 bases, with 16 bases separating them. The CDR3 contains 15 residues. The CDR3 reads CAWSHPSIKNYGYTF. The CDR3 DNA sequence: TGTGCCTGGAGCCATCCTTCGATAAAGAACTATGGCTACACCTTC.

With respect to this clone: The germline gene is not matched at one end of the junction; a read error may be the cause. This chain uses TRBV7-8 with TRBJ1-1, with a weak D call TRBD1 (5 bases). Per germline, CDR1 SGHVS and CDR2 FQNEAQ. The CDR3 length is 13 residues. CDR3 DNA sequence: TGTGCCAGCAGCCGGGGACGGAACACTAAAGCTTTCTTT. It is translated as CASSRGRNTKAFF.

There are a few counts of this clone. J is TRBJ1-1 and V is TRBV3-1 (or the pseudogene TRBV3-2); D uncertain. CDR1 and CDR2 (germline): LGHDT, YNNKEL (reference sequence). V was shortened by 6 bases and J by 1 base, with 9 bases between the two germline ends. There are 13 residues in the CDR3. The CDR3 reads CASSFRSNTEAFF. The CDR3 DNA follows: TGTGCCAGCAGTTTTAGATCGAACACTGAAGCTTTCTTT.

The V call is TRBV6-6, the J call TRBJ1-2, with 8 bases identical to TRBD1. Germline V gene sequence: CDR1 MNHNY, CDR2 SVGAGI (reference sequence). V dropped 6 bases and J dropped 1; count of bases not matched to a gene: 4. The CDR3 has 14 amino acids. CDR3 in amino acids: CASSNTGGNYGYTF. Written as DNA, the CDR3 is TGTGCCAGCAGCAACACAGGGGGTAACTATGGCTACACCTTC.

The V gene is TRBV7-8, the J gene TRBJ1-1; D is ambiguous. Per germline, CDR1 SGHVS and CDR2 FQNEAQ. The CDR3 is 14 amino acids. Trimming removed 1 base at V and 0 bases at J, with 6 bases between. DNA for the CDR3: TGTGCCAGCAGCTTAGTGGCCCTGAACACTGAAGCTTTCTTT. This translates into CASSLVALNTEAFF.

This chain connects TRBV10-1 to TRBJ2-1, with a possible D match to TRBD2 (6 bases). CDR1 is WNHNN, CDR2 SYGVQD, per germline (reference sequence). The length of the CDR3 is 14 residues. V was shortened by 2 bases and J by 8 bases, with 13 bases between the two germline ends. The CDR3 protein is CASSEQTGVHEQFF. CDR3 bases: TGCGCCAGCAGTGAGCAAACGGGGGTCCATGAGCAGTTCTTC.

This clone was seen once. The genes are TRBV20-1 and TRBJ1-1; D is unclear. Trimming shortened V by 3 bases and J by 1 base, and 9 bases separated the two germline ends. CDR1 is DFQATT, CDR2 SNEGSKA, per germline (reference sequence). This CDR3 comprises 13 residues. The CDR3 DNA is TGCAGTGCTAGTGGTCATCCGAACACTGAAGCTTTCTTT. Encoded protein: CSASGHPNTEAFF.

The chain joins TRBV29-1 to TRBJ1-5; the match to TRBD1 covers 7 bases. Losses at the gene ends were 5 bases for V and 7 bases for J; bases not matched to a gene: 5. CDR3 length equals 12 residues. CDR1 SQVTM and CDR2 ANQGSEA come from the germline V gene. CDR3 bases: TGCAGCGTTACAGGGGCTGGACAGCCCCAGCATTTT. This encodes CSVTGAGQPQHF.